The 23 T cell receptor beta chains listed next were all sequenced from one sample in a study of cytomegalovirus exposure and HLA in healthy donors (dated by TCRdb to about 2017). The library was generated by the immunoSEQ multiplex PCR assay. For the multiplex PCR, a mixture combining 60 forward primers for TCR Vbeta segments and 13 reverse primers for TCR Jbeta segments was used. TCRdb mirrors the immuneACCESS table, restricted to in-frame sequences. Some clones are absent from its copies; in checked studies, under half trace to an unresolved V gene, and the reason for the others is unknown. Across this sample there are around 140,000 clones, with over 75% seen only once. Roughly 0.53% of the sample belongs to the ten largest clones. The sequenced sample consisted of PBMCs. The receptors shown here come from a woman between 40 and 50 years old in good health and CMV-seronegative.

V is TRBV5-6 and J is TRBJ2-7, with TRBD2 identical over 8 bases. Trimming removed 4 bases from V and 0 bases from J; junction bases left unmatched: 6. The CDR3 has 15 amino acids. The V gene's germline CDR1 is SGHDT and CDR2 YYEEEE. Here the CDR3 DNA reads TGTGCCAGCAGCAGAGCTAGCGGGCCCTCCTACGAGCAGTACTTC. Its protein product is CASSRASGPSYEQYF.

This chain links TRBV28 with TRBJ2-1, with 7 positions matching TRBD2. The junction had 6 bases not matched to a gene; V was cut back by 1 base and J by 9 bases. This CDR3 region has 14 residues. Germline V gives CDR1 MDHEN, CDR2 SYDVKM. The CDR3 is CASSLFKPGGEQFF. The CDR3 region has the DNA TGTGCCAGCAGTTTATTTAAACCGGGGGGTGAGCAGTTCTTC.

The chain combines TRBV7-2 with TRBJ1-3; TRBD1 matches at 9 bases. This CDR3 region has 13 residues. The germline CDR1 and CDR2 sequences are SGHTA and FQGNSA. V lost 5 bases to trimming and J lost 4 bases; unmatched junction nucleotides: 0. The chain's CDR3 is CASSGTGGNTIYF. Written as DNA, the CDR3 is TGTGCCAGCAGCGGGACAGGGGGAAACACCATATATTTT.

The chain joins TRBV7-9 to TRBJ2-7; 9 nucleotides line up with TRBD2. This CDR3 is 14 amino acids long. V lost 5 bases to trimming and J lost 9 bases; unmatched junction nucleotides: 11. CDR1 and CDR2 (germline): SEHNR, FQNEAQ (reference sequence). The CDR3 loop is CASSPSGLASGQYF. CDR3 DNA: TGTGCCAGCAGCCCGTCCGGACTAGCGAGTGGGCAGTACTTC.

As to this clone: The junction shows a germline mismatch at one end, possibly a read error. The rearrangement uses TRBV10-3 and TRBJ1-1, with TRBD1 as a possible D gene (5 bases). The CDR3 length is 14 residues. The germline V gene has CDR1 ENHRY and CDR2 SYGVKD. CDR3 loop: CATSVGGVNTEAFF. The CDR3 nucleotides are TGTGCCACCAGTGTCGGAGGGGTGAACACTGAAGCTTTCTTT.

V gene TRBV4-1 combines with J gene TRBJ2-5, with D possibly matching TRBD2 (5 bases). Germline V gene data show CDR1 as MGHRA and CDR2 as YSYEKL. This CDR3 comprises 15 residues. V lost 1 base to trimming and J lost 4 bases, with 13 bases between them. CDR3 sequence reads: CASSQVSGIGETQYF. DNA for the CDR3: TGCGCCAGCAGCCAAGTTTCCGGGATCGGAGAGACCCAGTACTTC.

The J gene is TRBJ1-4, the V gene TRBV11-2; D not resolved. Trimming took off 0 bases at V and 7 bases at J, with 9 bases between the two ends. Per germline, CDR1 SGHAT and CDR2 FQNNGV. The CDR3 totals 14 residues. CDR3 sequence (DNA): TGTGCCAGCAGCTTAGACCTCGCGGTTGAAAAACTGTTTTTT. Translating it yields CASSLDLAVEKLFF. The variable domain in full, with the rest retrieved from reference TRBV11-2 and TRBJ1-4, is EAGVAQSPRYKIIEKRQSVAFWCNPISGHATLYWYQQILGQGPKLLIQFQNNGVVDDSQLPKDRFSAERLKGVDSTLKIQPAKLEDSAVYLCASSLDLAVEKLFFGSGTQLSVL.

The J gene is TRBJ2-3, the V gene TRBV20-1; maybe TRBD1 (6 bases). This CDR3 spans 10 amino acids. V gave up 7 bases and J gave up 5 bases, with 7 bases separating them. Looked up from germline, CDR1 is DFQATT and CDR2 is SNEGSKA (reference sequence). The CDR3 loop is CSGGGDTQYF. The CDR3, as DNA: TGCAGTGGAGGGGGAGATACGCAGTATTTT.

CDR3: CASRGDVAGEQYF. As DNA, the CDR3 is TGTGCCAGCAGAGGGGACGTCGCGGGAGAGCAGTACTTC. The chain couples TRBV27 to TRBJ2-7; D perhaps matches TRBD2 (6 bases). Germline assignment: CDR1 MNHEY and CDR2 SMNVEV (reference sequence). V was pared by 6 bases and J by 7 bases, with 16 bases between. The CDR3 has 13 residues.

For the CDR3, the DNA is TGTGCCAGCAGCGGACCGGGACAGCAAGGGTACGAGCAGTACTTC. Protein: CASSGPGQQGYEQYF. The chain carries TRBV2 and TRBJ2-5, with TRBD1 matching over 7 bases. Matching the DNA end better, TRBJ2-7 makes the J call doubtful. The CDR3 has 15 amino acids. CDR1 SNHLY and CDR2 FYNNEI come from the germline V gene.

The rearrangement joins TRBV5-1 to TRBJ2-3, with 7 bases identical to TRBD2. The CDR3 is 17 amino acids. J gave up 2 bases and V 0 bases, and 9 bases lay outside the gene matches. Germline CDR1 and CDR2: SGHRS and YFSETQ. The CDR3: CASSLGLTSVDTDTQYF. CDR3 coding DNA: TGCGCCAGCAGCTTGGGGTTAACTAGCGTAGACACAGATACGCAGTATTTT.

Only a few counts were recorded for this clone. CDR3 in amino acids: CASSSGARRAFF. Written as DNA, the CDR3 is TGTGCCAGCAGTTCAGGGGCCCGTCGGGCTTTCTTT. The chain links TRBV28 to TRBJ1-1; maybe TRBD1 (6 bases). From germline, CDR1 is MDHEN and CDR2 SYDVKM. This CDR3 has 12 amino acids. V dropped 4 bases and J dropped 11 bases, with 14 bases sitting between them.

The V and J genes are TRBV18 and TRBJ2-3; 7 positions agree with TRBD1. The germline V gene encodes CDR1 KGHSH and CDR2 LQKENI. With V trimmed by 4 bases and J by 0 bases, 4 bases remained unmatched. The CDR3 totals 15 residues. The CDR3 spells CASSRLDRSTDTQYF. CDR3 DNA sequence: TGTGCCAGCTCACGATTGGACAGGAGCACAGATACGCAGTATTTT.

The CDR3 DNA sequence: TGCAGCGTTCAGGGACTAGCGAAATTCGAGCAGTACTTC. It is translated as CSVQGLAKFEQYF. The chain couples TRBV29-1 to TRBJ2-7, with TRBD2 matching 10 bases. The CDR3 length is 13 residues. After removal of 5 bases from V and 6 bases from J, the junction contained 7 bases not matched to a gene. The germline V gene has CDR1 SQVTM and CDR2 ANQGSEA.

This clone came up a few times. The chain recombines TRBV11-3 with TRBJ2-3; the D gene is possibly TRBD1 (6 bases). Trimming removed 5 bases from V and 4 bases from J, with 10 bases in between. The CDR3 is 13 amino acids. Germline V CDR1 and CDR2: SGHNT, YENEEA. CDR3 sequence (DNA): TGTGCCAGCAGCCCCCCAGGGGCAGATACGCAGTATTTT. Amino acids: CASSPPGADTQYF.

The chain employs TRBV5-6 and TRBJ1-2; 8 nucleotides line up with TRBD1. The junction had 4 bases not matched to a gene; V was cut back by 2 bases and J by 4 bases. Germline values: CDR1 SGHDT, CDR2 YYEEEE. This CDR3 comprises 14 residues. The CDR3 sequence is CASSFRDRSYGYTF. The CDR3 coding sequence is TGTGCCAGCAGCTTCCGGGACAGGAGCTATGGCTACACCTTC. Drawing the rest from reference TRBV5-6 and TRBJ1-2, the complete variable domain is DAGVTQSPTHLIKTRGQQVTLRCSPKSGHDTVSWYQQALGQGPQFIFQYYEEEERQRGNFPDRFSGHQFPNYSSELNVNALLLGDSALYLCASSFRDRSYGYTFGSGTRLTVV.

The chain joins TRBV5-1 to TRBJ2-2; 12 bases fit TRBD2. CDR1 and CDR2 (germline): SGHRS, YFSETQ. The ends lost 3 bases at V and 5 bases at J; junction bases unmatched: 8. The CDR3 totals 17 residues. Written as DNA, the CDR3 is TGCGCCAGCAGCTCCAACCCTAGCGGGAGGGGTACCGGGGAGCTGTTTTTT. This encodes CASSSNPSGRGTGELFF.

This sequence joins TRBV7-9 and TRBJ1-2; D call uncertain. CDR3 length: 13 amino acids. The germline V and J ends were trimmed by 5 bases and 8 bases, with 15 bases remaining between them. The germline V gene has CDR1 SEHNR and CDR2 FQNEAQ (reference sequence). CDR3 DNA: TGTGCCAGCAGCCCTCTGTTGGAGGAAGGCTACACCTTC. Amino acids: CASSPLLEEGYTF.

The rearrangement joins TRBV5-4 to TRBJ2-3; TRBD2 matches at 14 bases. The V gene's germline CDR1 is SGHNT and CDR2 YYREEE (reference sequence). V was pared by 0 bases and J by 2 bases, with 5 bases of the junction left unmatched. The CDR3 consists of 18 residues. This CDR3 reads CASSLATSGRGFTDTQYF. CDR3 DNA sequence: TGTGCCAGCAGCTTGGCGACTAGCGGGAGGGGTTTCACAGATACGCAGTATTTT.

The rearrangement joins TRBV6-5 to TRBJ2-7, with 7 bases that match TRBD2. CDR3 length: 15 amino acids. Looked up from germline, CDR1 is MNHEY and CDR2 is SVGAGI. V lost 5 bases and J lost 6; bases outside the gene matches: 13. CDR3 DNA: TGTGCCAGCAGTCCGGGTGGGGCGGGAGAATCCGAGCAGTACTTC. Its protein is CASSPGGAGESEQYF.

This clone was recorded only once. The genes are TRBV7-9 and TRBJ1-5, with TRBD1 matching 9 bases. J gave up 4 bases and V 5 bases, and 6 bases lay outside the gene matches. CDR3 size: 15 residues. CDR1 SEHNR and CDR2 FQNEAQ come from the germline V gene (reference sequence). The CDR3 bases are TGTGCCAGCAGCCCCTCCGGGACAGGGAATCAGCCCCAGCATTTT. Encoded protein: CASSPSGTGNQPQHF.

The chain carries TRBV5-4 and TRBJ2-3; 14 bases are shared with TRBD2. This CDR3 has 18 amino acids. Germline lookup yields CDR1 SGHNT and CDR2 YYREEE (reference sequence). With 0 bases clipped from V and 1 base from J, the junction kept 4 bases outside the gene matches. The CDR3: CASSLGTSGRWGTDTQYF. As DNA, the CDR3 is TGTGCCAGCAGCTTGGGGACTAGCGGGAGGTGGGGCACAGATACGCAGTATTTT.

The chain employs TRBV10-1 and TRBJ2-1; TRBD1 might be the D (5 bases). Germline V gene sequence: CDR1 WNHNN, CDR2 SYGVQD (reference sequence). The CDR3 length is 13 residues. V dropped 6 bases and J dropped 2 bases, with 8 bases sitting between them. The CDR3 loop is CASSETAYNEQFF. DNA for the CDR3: TGCGCCAGCAGCGAGACAGCCTACAATGAGCAGTTCTTC.